These 15 T cell receptor beta chains originate from one sample sequenced in a study of early T cells in non-severe SARS-CoV-2 infection. MiXCR was run by TCRdb on the 5' RACE reads, yielding one entry per CDR3 protein. The table lists about 120,000 distinct CDR3 sequences, roughly 13% of them singletons. The sample in question was whole blood, obtained at baseline. Source of these receptors: an adult who was a healthcare worker with PCR-confirmed SARS-CoV-2 infection or an uninfected control (not recorded which).

This sequence joins TRBV29-1 and TRBJ2-5; D is unclear. The CDR3 totals 12 residues. Germline V CDR1 and CDR2: SQVTM, ANQGSEA. V was trimmed by 3 bases and J by 4 bases, leaving 9 bases between them. CDR3 amino acids: CSVDVHPETQYF. DNA of the CDR3: TGCAGCGTTGACGTACACCCAGAGACCCAGTACTTC.

This clonotype came up a few times. The rearrangement links TRBV4-2 to TRBJ2-7; 8 positions match TRBD2. This CDR3 comprises 16 residues. From germline, CDR1 is LGHNA and CDR2 YNFKEQ. Germline trimming cut 2 bases from V and 7 bases from J; bases unmatched to any gene: 13. As DNA, the CDR3 is TGTGCCAGCAGCCAATCCAGGACTAGCCGGGCTGGGGAGCAGTACTTC. Protein: CASSQSRTSRAGEQYF.

This chain uses TRBV29-1 with TRBJ1-1; D gene uncertain. The CDR3 is made up of 13 amino acids. Trimming removed 4 bases from V and 4 bases from J, with 13 bases in between. The germline CDR1 and CDR2 sequences are SQVTM and ANQGSEA. The CDR3 DNA sequence: TGCAGCGTTGTCTGGGGAACGCGCACTGAAGCTTTCTTT. Its translation is CSVVWGTRTEAFF.

This clonotype was detected only a few times. V usage is TRBV28 and J usage is TRBJ2-2, with no clear D. V lost 3 bases, J lost 4 bases, and 12 bases lay in between. Per the germline V gene, CDR1 is MDHEN and CDR2 is SYDVKM. The CDR3 length is 15 residues. CDR3 DNA: TGTGCCAGCAGTTTCCTGGGGTTCGGCACCGGGGAGCTGTTTTTT. It yields the protein CASSFLGFGTGELFF.

The chain has TRBV12-3 or TRBV12-4 and TRBJ2-2, with TRBD2 matching 8 bases. This CDR3 is 16 amino acids long. The junction had 6 bases not matched to a gene; V was cut back by 2 bases and J by 4 bases. The CDR3 DNA follows: TGTGCCAGCAGTTTAACCAGCGGGGGCGGCACCGGGGAGCTGTTTTTT. Translated: CASSLTSGGGTGELFF.

The CDR3 DNA follows: TGTGCCAGCAGTGAGTACGGGACTAGGGACACCGGGGAGCTGTTTTTT. Protein sequence: CASSEYGTRDTGELFF. The chain couples TRBV2 to TRBJ2-2; 8 bases match TRBD2. V shed 3 bases, J shed 3 bases, and the junction held 6 bases outside the gene matches. Germline V gene sequence: CDR1 SNHLY, CDR2 FYNNEI. CDR3 length equals 16 residues.

This chain links TRBV29-1 with TRBJ2-7; D may be TRBD2 (5 bases). CDR1 and CDR2 (germline): SQVTM, ANQGSEA. Trimming stripped 4 bases from V and 0 bases from J, with 13 bases between. The CDR3 totals 14 residues. CDR3 nucleotide sequence: TGCAGCGTTGCATTAGAGGACTTCTCCTACGAGCAGTACTTC. It codes for CSVALEDFSYEQYF.

The chain combines TRBV6-5 with TRBJ2-3; TRBD2 is a possible D gene (5 bases). The CDR3 contains 15 residues. Germline V CDR1 and CDR2: MNHEY, SVGAGI. Trimming cost V 5 bases and J 2 bases, with 14 bases left between them. The CDR3 DNA is TGTGCCAGCAGTCAGGACTTAGCCTTCACAGATACGCAGTATTTT. Translation: CASSQDLAFTDTQYF.

In this sample, this clonotype turned up a few times. This chain links TRBV12-3 or TRBV12-4 with TRBJ2-5, with TRBD1 matching 8 bases. J was trimmed by 4 bases and V by 5 bases; bases with no gene match: 6. This CDR3 spans 14 amino acids. As DNA, the CDR3 is TGTGCCAGCAGTCTACAGGGGGTTGGAGAGACCCAGTACTTC. It is translated as CASSLQGVGETQYF.

In its sample, this clonotype was seen a few times. CDR3 sequence: CASSRIPGGTYNEQFF. In DNA form, the CDR3 reads TGTGCCAGCAGCCGAATCCCAGGGGGGACTTACAATGAGCAGTTCTTC. The V gene is TRBV7-2, the J gene TRBJ2-1; weak D call: TRBD1 (7 bases). The CDR3 is 16 amino acids. The germline V gene encodes CDR1 SGHTA and CDR2 FQGNSA. V was cut by 5 bases and J by 4 bases, with 18 bases left in between. Supplemented by reference TRBV7-2 and TRBJ2-1, the full variable domain reads GAGVSQSPSNKVTEKGKDVELRCDPISGHTALYWYRQSLGQGLEFLIYFQGNSAPDKSGLPSDRFSAERTGGSVSTLTIQRTQQEDSAVYLCASSRIPGGTYNEQFFGPGTRLTVL.

This clonotype was recorded at least ten times. The gene calls are TRBV5-4 and TRBJ2-3; 8 bases are a match to TRBD1. The CDR3 totals 13 residues. Looked up from germline, CDR1 is SGHNT and CDR2 is YYREEE (reference sequence). V lost 7 bases, J lost 5 bases, and 6 bases stayed unmatched. The CDR3 region is CASVDRAGDTQYF. CDR3 sequence (DNA): TGTGCCAGCGTGGACAGGGCGGGAGATACGCAGTATTTT.

The chain joins TRBV7-9 to TRBJ1-6; possible D gene TRBD1, 6 bases. The germline V and J ends were trimmed by 7 bases and 6 bases, with 16 bases remaining between them. Germline V gene data show CDR1 as SEHNR and CDR2 as FQNEAQ (reference sequence). This CDR3 is built from 15 residues. For the CDR3, the DNA is TGTGCCAGCACTCCTGGGGGACAAGGTAATTCACCCCTCCACTTT. This sequence encodes CASTPGGQGNSPLHF.

This clonotype was detected a few times. V is TRBV18 and J is TRBJ2-2; no clear D gene. Germline values: CDR1 KGHSH, CDR2 LQKENI. The CDR3 length is 14 residues. V was cut by 2 bases and J by 8 bases, with 12 bases left in between. In DNA, the CDR3 is TGTGCCAGCTCACCAGAAGGACCCGCTGGGGAGCTGTTTTTT. Translating gives CASSPEGPAGELFF.

This clonotype has more than one count but fewer than ten. The chain uses TRBV7-9 and TRBJ1-6; TRBD1 is a possible D gene (5 bases). Per the germline V gene, CDR1 is SEHNR and CDR2 is FQNEAQ (reference sequence). The CDR3 sequence is 12 residues long. Between the trimmed V and J ends, which lost 1 base and 17 bases, there was a span of 12 bases. CDR3 nucleotide sequence: TGTGCCAGCAGCTTAGGGACCGGGACGTTCCACTTT. Protein product: CASSLGTGTFHF.

The CDR3 DNA is TGTGCCAGCAGTGCTGGACAGGACCGCGGGCAGTACTTC. This translates into CASSAGQDRGQYF. The chain combines TRBV2 with TRBJ2-7; TRBD1 matches 7 bases. CDR1 is SNHLY and CDR2 is FYNNEI in the germline V gene. The CDR3 covers 13 residues. V dropped 4 bases and J dropped 9; count of bases not matched to a gene: 9.